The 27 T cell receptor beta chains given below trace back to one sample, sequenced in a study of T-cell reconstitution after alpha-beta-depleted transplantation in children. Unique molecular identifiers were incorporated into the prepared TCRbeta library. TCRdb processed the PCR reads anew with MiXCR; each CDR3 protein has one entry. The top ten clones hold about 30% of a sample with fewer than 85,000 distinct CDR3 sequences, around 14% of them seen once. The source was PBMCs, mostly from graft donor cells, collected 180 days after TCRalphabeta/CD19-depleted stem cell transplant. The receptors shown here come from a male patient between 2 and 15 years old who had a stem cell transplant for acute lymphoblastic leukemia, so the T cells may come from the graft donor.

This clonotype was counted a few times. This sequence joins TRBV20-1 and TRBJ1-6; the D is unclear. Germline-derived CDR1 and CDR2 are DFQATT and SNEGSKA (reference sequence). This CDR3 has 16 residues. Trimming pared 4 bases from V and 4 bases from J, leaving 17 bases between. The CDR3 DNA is TGCAGTGCTATGCCCCGAGGCAACTTATATAATTCACCCCTCCACTTT. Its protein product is CSAMPRGNLYNSPLHF.

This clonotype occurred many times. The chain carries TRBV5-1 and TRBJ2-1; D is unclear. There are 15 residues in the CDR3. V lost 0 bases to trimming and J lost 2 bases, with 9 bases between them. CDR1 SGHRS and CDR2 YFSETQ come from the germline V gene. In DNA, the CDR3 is TGCGCCAGCAGCTTGGGGTGGACCACCTACAATGAGCAGTTCTTC. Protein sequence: CASSLGWTTYNEQFF.

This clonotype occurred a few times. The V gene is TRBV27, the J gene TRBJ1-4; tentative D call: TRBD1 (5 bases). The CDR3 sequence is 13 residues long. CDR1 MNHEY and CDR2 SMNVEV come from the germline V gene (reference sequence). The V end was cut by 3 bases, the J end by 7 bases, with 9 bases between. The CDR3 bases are TGTGCCAGCAGTTTTAGGGGTGGTGAAAAACTGTTTTTT. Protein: CASSFRGGEKLFF.

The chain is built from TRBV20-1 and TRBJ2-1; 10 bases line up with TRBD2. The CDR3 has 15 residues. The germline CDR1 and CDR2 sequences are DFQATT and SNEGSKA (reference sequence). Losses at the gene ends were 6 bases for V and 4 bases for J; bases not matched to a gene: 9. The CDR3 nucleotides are TGCAGTGCCATGGGACTAGCGAGTACTTACAATGAGCAGTTCTTC. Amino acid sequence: CSAMGLASTYNEQFF.

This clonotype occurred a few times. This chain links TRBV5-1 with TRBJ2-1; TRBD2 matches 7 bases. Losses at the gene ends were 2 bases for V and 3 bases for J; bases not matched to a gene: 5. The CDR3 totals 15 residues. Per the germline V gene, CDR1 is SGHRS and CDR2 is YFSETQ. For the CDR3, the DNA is TGCGCCAGCAGCTTCCTTGGACTAGTCTACAATGAGCAGTTCTTC. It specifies CASSFLGLVYNEQFF.

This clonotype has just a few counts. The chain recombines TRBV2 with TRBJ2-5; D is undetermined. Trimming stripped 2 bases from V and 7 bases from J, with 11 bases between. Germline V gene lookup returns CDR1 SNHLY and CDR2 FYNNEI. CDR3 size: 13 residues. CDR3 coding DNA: TGTGCCAGCAGTGAACAGCGCCCAGGGACCCAGTACTTC. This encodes CASSEQRPGTQYF.

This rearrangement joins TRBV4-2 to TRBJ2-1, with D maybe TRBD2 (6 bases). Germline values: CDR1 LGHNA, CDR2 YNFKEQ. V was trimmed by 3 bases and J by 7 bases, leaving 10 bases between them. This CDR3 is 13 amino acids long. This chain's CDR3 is CASSHRRGNEQFF. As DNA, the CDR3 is TGTGCCAGCAGCCACCGACGGGGGAATGAGCAGTTCTTC.

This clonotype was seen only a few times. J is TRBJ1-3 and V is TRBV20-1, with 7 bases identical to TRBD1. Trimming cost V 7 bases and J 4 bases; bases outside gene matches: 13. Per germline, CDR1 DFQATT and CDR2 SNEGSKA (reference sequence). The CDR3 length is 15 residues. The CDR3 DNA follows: TGCAGTGGAGTTGGTCTGGGACAGTTAGGAAACACCATATATTTT. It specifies CSGVGLGQLGNTIYF.

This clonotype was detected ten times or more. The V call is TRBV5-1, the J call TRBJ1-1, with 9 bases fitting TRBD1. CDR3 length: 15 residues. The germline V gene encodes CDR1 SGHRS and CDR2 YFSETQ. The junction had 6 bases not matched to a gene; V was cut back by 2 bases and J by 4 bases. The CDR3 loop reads CASSLGTGMSTEAFF. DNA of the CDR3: TGCGCCAGCAGCTTAGGGACAGGGATGAGCACTGAAGCTTTCTTT. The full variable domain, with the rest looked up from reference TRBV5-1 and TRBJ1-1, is KAGVTQTPRYLIKTRGQQVTLSCSPISGHRSVSWYQQTPGQGLQFLFEYFSETQRNKGNFPGRFSGRQFSNSRSEMNVSTLELGDSALYLCASSLGTGMSTEAFFGQGTRLTVV.

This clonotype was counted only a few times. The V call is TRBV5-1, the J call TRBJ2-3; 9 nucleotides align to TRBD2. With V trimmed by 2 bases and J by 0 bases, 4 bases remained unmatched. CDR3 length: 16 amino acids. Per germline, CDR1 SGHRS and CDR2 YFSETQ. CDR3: CASSFRTSASTDTQYF. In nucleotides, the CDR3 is TGCGCCAGCAGCTTTAGGACTAGCGCTAGCACAGATACGCAGTATTTT. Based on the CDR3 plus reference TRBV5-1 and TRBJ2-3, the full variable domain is KAGVTQTPRYLIKTRGQQVTLSCSPISGHRSVSWYQQTPGQGLQFLFEYFSETQRNKGNFPGRFSGRQFSNSRSEMNVSTLELGDSALYLCASSFRTSASTDTQYFGPGTRLTVL.

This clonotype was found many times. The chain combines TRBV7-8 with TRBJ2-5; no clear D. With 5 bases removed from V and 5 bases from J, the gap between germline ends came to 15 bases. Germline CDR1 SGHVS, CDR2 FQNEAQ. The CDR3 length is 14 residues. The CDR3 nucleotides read TGTGCCAGCAGCCCGACCCCGGGTTGGGAGACCCAGTACTTC. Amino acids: CASSPTPGWETQYF.

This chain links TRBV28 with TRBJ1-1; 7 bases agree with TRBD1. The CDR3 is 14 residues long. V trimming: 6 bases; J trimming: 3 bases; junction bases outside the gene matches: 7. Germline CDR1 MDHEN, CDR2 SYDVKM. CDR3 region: CASSPGDRDTEAFF. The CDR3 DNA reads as TGTGCCAGCAGCCCCGGCGACAGGGACACTGAAGCTTTCTTT. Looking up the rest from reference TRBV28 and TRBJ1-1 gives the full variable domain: DVKVTQSSRYLVKRTGEKVFLECVQDMDHENMFWYRQDPGLGLRLIYFSYDVKMKEKGDIPEGYSVSREKKERFSLILESASTNQTSMYLCASSPGDRDTEAFFGQGTRLTVV.

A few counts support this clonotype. CDR3 sequence reads: CASSLILAGSGVYNEQFF. Here the CDR3 DNA reads TGTGCCAGCAGCTTAATTCTAGCGGGATCAGGGGTTTACAATGAGCAGTTCTTC. The chain uses TRBV5-5 and TRBJ2-1, with 9 bases matching TRBD2. The CDR3 sequence is 18 residues long. Germline V gene sequence: CDR1 SGHKS, CDR2 YYEKEE (reference sequence). Losses at the gene ends were 2 bases for V and 4 bases for J; bases not matched to a gene: 13.

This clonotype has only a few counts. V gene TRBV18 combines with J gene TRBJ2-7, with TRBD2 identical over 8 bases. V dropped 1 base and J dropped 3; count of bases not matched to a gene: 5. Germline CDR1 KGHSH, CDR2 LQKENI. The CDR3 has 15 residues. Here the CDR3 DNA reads TGTGCCAGCTCACCACGGACTAGCCCACGCTACGAGCAGTACTTC. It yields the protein CASSPRTSPRYEQYF.

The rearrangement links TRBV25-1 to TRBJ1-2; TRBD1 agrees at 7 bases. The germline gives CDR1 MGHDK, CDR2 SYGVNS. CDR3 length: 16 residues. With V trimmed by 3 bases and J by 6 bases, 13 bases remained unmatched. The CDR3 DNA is TGTGCCAGCAGTGATTCTCCCCCGACAGGGTTGAATGGCTACACCTTC. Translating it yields CASSDSPPTGLNGYTF.

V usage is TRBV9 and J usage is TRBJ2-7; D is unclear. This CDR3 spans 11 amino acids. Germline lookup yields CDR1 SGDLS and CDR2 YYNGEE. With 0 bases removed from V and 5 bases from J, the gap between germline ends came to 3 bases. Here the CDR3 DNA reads TGTGCCAGCAGCGTAGATGACGAGCAGTACTTC. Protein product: CASSVDDEQYF.

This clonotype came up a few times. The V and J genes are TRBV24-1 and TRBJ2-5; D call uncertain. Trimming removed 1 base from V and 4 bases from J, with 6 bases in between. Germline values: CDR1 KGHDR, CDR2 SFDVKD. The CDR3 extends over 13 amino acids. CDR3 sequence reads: CATSDFVGETQYF. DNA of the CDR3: TGTGCCACCAGTGATTTCGTCGGAGAGACCCAGTACTTC.

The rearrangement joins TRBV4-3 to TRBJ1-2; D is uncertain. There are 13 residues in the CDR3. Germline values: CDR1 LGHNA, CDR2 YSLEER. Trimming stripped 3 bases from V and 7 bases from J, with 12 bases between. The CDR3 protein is CASSHHQSAGYTF. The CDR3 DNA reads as TGCGCCAGCAGCCATCATCAGTCCGCTGGCTACACCTTC.

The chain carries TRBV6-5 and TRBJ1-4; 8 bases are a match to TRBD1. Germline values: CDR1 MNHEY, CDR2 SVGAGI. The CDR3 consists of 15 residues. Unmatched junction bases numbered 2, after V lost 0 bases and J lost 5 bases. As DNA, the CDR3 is TGTGCCAGCAGTTACTCGGACAGGGCAAATGAAAAACTGTTTTTT. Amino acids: CASSYSDRANEKLFF.

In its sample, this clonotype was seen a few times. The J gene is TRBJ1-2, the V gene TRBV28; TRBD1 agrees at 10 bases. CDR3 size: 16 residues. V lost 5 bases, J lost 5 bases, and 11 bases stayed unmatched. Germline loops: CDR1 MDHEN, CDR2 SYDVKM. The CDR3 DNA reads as TGTGCCAGCAGTGCCCCGGGACAGGGGATGGCATATGGCTACACCTTC. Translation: CASSAPGQGMAYGYTF.

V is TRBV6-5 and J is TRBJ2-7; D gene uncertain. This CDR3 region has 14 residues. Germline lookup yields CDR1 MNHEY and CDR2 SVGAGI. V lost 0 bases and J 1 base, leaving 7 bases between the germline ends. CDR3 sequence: CASSYSDRSYEQYF. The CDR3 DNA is TGTGCCAGCAGTTACTCCGACCGATCCTACGAGCAGTACTTC.

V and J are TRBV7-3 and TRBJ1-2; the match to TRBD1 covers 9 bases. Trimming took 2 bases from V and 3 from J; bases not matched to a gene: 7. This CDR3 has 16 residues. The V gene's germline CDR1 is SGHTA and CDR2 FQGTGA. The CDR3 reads CASSLPRDRVDYGYTF. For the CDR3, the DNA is TGTGCCAGCAGCTTACCCCGGGACAGGGTCGACTATGGCTACACCTTC.

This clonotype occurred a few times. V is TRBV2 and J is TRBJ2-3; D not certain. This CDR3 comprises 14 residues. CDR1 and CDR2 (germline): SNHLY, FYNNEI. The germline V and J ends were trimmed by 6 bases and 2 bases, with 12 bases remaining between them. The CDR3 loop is CASSLEDNTDTQYF. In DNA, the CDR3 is TGTGCCAGCAGCCTAGAGGATAACACAGATACGCAGTATTTT.

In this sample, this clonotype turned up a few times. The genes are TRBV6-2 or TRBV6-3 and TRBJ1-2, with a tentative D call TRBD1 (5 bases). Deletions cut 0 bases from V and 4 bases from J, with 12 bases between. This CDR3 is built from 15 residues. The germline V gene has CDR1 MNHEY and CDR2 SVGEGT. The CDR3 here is CASSYSSGGGYGYTF. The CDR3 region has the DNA TGTGCCAGCAGTTACTCGAGTGGGGGAGGCTATGGCTACACCTTC.

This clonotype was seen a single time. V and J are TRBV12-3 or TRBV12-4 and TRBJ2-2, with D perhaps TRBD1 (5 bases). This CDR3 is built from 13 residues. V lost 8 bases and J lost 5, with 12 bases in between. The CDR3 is CASCSKGTGELFF. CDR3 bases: TGTGCCAGCTGCAGCAAGGGGACCGGGGAGCTGTTTTTT.

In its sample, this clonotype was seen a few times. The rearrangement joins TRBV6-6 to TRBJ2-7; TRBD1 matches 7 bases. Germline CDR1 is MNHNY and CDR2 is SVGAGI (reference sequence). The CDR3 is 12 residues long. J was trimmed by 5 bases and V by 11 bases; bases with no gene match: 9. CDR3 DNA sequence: TGTGCCGGAGCGACAGGGACCCACGAGCAGTACTTC. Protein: CAGATGTHEQYF.

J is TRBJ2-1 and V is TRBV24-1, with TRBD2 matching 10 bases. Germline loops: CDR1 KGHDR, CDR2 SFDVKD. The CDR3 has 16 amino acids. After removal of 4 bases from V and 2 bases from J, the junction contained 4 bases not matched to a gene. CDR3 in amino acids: CATSETLAGPYNEQFF. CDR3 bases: TGTGCCACCAGTGAAACACTAGCGGGGCCCTACAATGAGCAGTTCTTC.